This entry lists 29 T cell receptor beta chains sequenced from one sample in a study of blood T cell repertoires in COVID-19. The method was immunoSEQ multiplex PCR; TCRdb's version includes in-frame clones alone and lacks a portion of them. The repertoire has hundreds of thousands of clones, roughly 91% of them found once; the top ten carry less than 3.5%. The sequencing input was PBMCs or T cells enriched from blood (not recorded which). Receptors originate from a woman aged 45 to 65 who had been exposed to COVID-19.

The rearrangement uses TRBV2 and TRBJ1-2; D possibly corresponds to TRBD1 (5 bases). The germline gives CDR1 SNHLY, CDR2 FYNNEI. The CDR3 sequence is 15 residues long. V dropped 6 bases and J dropped 1 base, with 15 bases sitting between them. The DNA for the CDR3 is TGTGCCAGCAGGGGGGGACGGGACTTTAACTATGGCTACACCTTC. This translates into CASRGGRDFNYGYTF.

This clone was recorded only once. Here the CDR3 DNA reads TGTGCCAGCAGCGAGGGACTAGTTACAGATACGCAGTATTTT. Translation gives CASSEGLVTDTQYF. J is TRBJ2-3 and V is TRBV5-4; 8 bases match TRBD2. Germline lookup yields CDR1 SGHNT and CDR2 YYREEE (reference sequence). Trimming removed 4 bases from V and 3 bases from J; junction bases left unmatched: 4. CDR3 length: 14 amino acids. The variable domain in full, with the rest retrieved from reference TRBV5-4 and TRBJ2-3, is ETGVTQSPTHLIKTRGQQVTLRCSSQSGHNTVSWYQQALGQGPQFIFQYYREEENGRGNFPPRFSGLQFPNYSSELNVNALELDDSALYLCASSEGLVTDTQYFGPGTRLTVL.

The V gene is TRBV2, the J gene TRBJ1-2; 7 positions agree with TRBD1. The CDR3 extends over 14 amino acids. The trim removed 4 bases at V and 4 bases at J, leaving 6 bases unmatched. Per the germline V gene, CDR1 is SNHLY and CDR2 is FYNNEI. The CDR3 nucleotides read TGTGCCAGCAGTGGGGACAGAGCCTCCTATGGCTACACCTTC. Its translation is CASSGDRASYGYTF. The whole variable domain, remainder taken from reference TRBV2 and TRBJ1-2, is EPEVTQTPSHQVTQMGQEVILRCVPISNHLYFYWYRQILGQKVEFLVSFYNNEISEKSEIFDDQFSVERPDGSNFTLKIRSTKLEDSAMYFCASSGDRASYGYTFGSGTRLTVV.

This chain uses TRBV5-1 with TRBJ2-3; TRBD1 agrees at 7 bases. The germline CDR1 and CDR2 sequences are SGHRS and YFSETQ. The V gene end was trimmed by 2 bases and the J gene end by 0 bases; junction bases not matched to a gene: 3. The CDR3 is made up of 15 amino acids. For the CDR3, the DNA is TGCGCCAGCAGCTTAAAGACAGGGAGCACAGATACGCAGTATTTT. As protein: CASSLKTGSTDTQYF. Variable domain in full (rest from reference TRBV5-1 and TRBJ2-3): KAGVTQTPRYLIKTRGQQVTLSCSPISGHRSVSWYQQTPGQGLQFLFEYFSETQRNKGNFPGRFSGRQFSNSRSEMNVSTLELGDSALYLCASSLKTGSTDTQYFGPGTRLTVL.

Details on this clone: Other DNA sequences from this sample encode an identical CDR3 as well. The rearrangement joins TRBV18 to TRBJ1-6; TRBD1 matches 12 bases. This CDR3 has 16 amino acids. J gave up 9 bases and V 3 bases, and 6 bases lay outside the gene matches. Germline assignment: CDR1 KGHSH and CDR2 LQKENI. The CDR3 spells CASSPSGQGAGSPLHF. DNA of the CDR3: TGTGCCAGCTCACCCTCGGGACAGGGGGCCGGTTCACCCCTCCACTTT.

The chain recombines TRBV18 with TRBJ1-5; 7 bases fit TRBD1. Germline V CDR1 and CDR2: KGHSH, LQKENI. CDR3 length equals 13 residues. Germline trimming cut 6 bases from V and 7 bases from J; bases unmatched to any gene: 6. The CDR3 protein is CASSYGTDQPQHF. The CDR3 region has the DNA TGTGCCAGCTCGTACGGGACAGACCAGCCCCAGCATTTT.

The rearrangement links TRBV19 to TRBJ2-1; 11 positions match TRBD2. Trimming took 1 base from V and 5 from J; bases not matched to a gene: 4. Per germline, CDR1 LNHDA and CDR2 SQIVND (reference sequence). The CDR3 sequence is 16 residues long. CDR3 DNA: TGTGCCAGTAGTATAGGCCTAGCGGGGGGAAACAATGAGCAGTTCTTC. Amino acids: CASSIGLAGGNNEQFF.

CDR3 protein: CASSGGFRGYTF. The CDR3 nucleotides read TGTGCCAGCTCGGGGGGATTTCGTGGCTACACCTTC. The chain combines TRBV28 with TRBJ1-2; D perhaps matches TRBD1 (5 bases). The CDR3 is 12 amino acids. Germline-derived CDR1 and CDR2 are MDHEN and SYDVKM. V shed 8 bases and J shed 7 bases, with 14 bases lying between them.

The rearrangement links TRBV19 to TRBJ1-6; D unresolved. Trimming took 4 bases from V and 5 from J, leaving 12 bases between them. The CDR3 is made up of 15 amino acids. Germline values: CDR1 LNHDA, CDR2 SQIVND (reference sequence). CDR3 amino acids: CASSTLSSNNSPLHF. The DNA of the CDR3 is TGTGCCAGTAGTACTTTGAGTTCGAATAATTCACCCCTCCACTTT. The variable domain in full, completed from reference TRBV19 and TRBJ1-6, reads DGGITQSPKYLFRKEGQNVTLSCEQNLNHDAMYWYRQDPGQGLRLIYYSQIVNDFQKGDIAEGYSVSREKKESFPLTVTSAQKNPTAFYLCASSTLSSNNSPLHFGNGTRLTVT.

This clone was counted a single time. V usage is TRBV3-1 (or the pseudogene TRBV3-2) and J usage is TRBJ1-3; perhaps TRBD1 as D (5 bases). The CDR3 consists of 15 residues. Germline loops: CDR1 LGHDT, CDR2 YNNKEL (reference sequence). V dropped 4 bases and J dropped 0 bases, with 10 bases sitting between them. The CDR3 sequence is CASSLRGSSGNTIYF. CDR3 coding DNA: TGTGCCAGCAGCCTAAGGGGCAGCTCTGGAAACACCATATATTTT.

CDR3 loop: CSVEKQGWEQYF. The CDR3 nucleotides read TGCAGCGTTGAAAAACAGGGTTGGGAGCAGTACTTC. The rearrangement joins TRBV29-1 to TRBJ2-7; TRBD1 is a possible D gene (6 bases). Germline values: CDR1 SQVTM, CDR2 ANQGSEA. The ends were cut back, 2 bases at V and 7 bases at J, with 12 bases in the middle. This CDR3 contains 12 residues.

The rearrangement uses TRBV18 and TRBJ2-2; 12 nucleotides match TRBD1. CDR1 and CDR2 from the germline V gene are KGHSH and LQKENI. The CDR3 sequence is 16 residues long. Trimming cost V 4 bases and J 1 base; bases outside gene matches: 1. CDR3 in amino acids: CASSRDRGQNTGELFF. In nucleotides, the CDR3 is TGTGCCAGCTCACGGGACAGGGGGCAGAACACCGGGGAGCTGTTTTTT.

The chain carries TRBV29-1 and TRBJ2-5; TRBD2 matches 10 bases. There are 14 residues in the CDR3. Germline CDR1 is SQVTM and CDR2 is ANQGSEA. V shed 7 bases and J 0 bases; nucleotides not matched to a gene: 5. The CDR3 coding sequence is TGCAGCGCCAGAGCGGGGGGGGACCAAGAGACCCAGTACTTC. This gives the protein CSARAGGDQETQYF.

The rearrangement uses TRBV5-1 and TRBJ1-1; 9 bases align to TRBD1. The trim removed 5 bases at V and 11 bases at J, leaving 10 bases unmatched. The CDR3 loop spans 13 amino acids. The germline V gene has CDR1 SGHRS and CDR2 YFSETQ. CDR3 DNA sequence: TGCGCCAGCAGGGGACAGGGATTGGTGTGGGCTTTCTTT. Its protein is CASRGQGLVWAFF. Full variable domain (rest looked up from reference TRBV5-1 and TRBJ1-1): KAGVTQTPRYLIKTRGQQVTLSCSPISGHRSVSWYQQTPGQGLQFLFEYFSETQRNKGNFPGRFSGRQFSNSRSEMNVSTLELGDSALYLCASRGQGLVWAFFGQGTRLTVV.

Turning to this clone: Germline and junction disagree at one end, which may indicate a read error. The chain is built from TRBV7-7 and TRBJ2-3, with D tentatively TRBD2 (7 bases). From germline, CDR1 is SSHAT and CDR2 FNYEAQ (reference sequence). The CDR3 covers 18 residues. CDR3 sequence (DNA): TGTGCTAGCAGCTTAGGAGTTTCCGGGGGGCGGTACACAGATACGCAGTATTTT. It translates to CASSLGVSGGRYTDTQYF.

The genes are TRBV6-1 and TRBJ2-3; no clear D. Looked up from germline, CDR1 is MNHNS and CDR2 is SASEGT. The CDR3 spans 13 residues. Trimming cost V 3 bases and J 2 bases, with 6 bases left between them. The CDR3 protein is CASSDTNTDTQYF. As DNA, the CDR3 is TGTGCCAGCAGTGACACAAACACAGATACGCAGTATTTT.

Regarding this clone: This specimen includes other DNA sequences encoding the same CDR3. The chain links TRBV7-9 to TRBJ2-1; 9 bases line up with TRBD2. V was clipped by 5 bases and J by 1 base; unmatched bases: 3. Germline V gene sequence: CDR1 SEHNR, CDR2 FQNEAQ (reference sequence). This CDR3 has 15 amino acids. The DNA for the CDR3 is TGTGCCAGCAGCCTTAGCGGGGGTTCCTACAATGAGCAGTTCTTC. Translated, it gives CASSLSGGSYNEQFF.

V is TRBV7-6 and J is TRBJ1-6, with 9 nucleotides matching TRBD1. CDR3 length: 16 residues. The V gene end was trimmed by 0 bases and the J gene end by 8 bases; junction bases not matched to a gene: 5. Looked up from germline, CDR1 is SGHVS and CDR2 is FNYEAQ. The CDR3 sequence is CASSLAFTGGHSPLHF. CDR3 sequence (DNA): TGTGCCAGCAGCTTAGCTTTCACAGGGGGCCATTCACCCCTCCACTTT. Full variable domain (rest looked up from reference TRBV7-6 and TRBJ1-6): GAGVSQSPRYKVTKRGQDVALRCDPISGHVSLYWYRQALGQGPEFLTYFNYEAQQDKSGLPNDRFSAERPEGSISTLTIQRTEQRDSAMYRCASSLAFTGGHSPLHFGNGTRLTVT.

This chain uses TRBV4-1 with TRBJ1-3; D unresolved. Per the germline V gene, CDR1 is MGHRA and CDR2 is YSYEKL. There are 14 residues in the CDR3. Trimming stripped 2 bases from V and 11 bases from J, with 16 bases between. CDR3 sequence: CASSQSQSYRAIYF. The CDR3 nucleotides are TGCGCCAGCAGCCAATCCCAATCTTATCGGGCCATATATTTT.

V is TRBV5-1 and J is TRBJ2-7; 8 bases fit TRBD1. Unmatched junction bases numbered 5, after V lost 0 bases and J lost 3 bases. There are 15 residues in the CDR3. The germline V gene has CDR1 SGHRS and CDR2 YFSETQ. As DNA, the CDR3 is TGCGCCAGCAGCTTGGGGACAGGGAAAAACTACGAGCAGTACTTC. Residues: CASSLGTGKNYEQYF.

V usage is TRBV14 and J usage is TRBJ1-1; D unclear. The V end was cut by 1 base, the J end by 3 bases, with 15 bases between. This CDR3 spans 16 amino acids. The germline CDR1 and CDR2 sequences are SGHDN and FVKESK. CDR3 in amino acids: CASSQGLRVADTEAFF. CDR3 DNA sequence: TGTGCCAGCAGCCAAGGACTCCGTGTGGCGGACACTGAAGCTTTCTTT.

V is TRBV7-9 and J is TRBJ2-6; 10 nucleotides line up with TRBD1. The trim removed 5 bases at V and 1 base at J, leaving 5 bases unmatched. From germline, CDR1 is SEHNR and CDR2 FQNEAQ (reference sequence). This CDR3 is 17 amino acids long. The CDR3 spells CASSRGQGDSGANVLTF. In DNA, the CDR3 is TGTGCCAGCAGCCGCGGACAGGGGGATTCTGGGGCCAACGTCCTGACTTTC.

The chain is built from TRBV4-1 and TRBJ2-6, with 10 positions matching TRBD1. CDR1 and CDR2 from the germline V gene are MGHRA and YSYEKL. This CDR3 is 18 amino acids long. V gave up 3 bases and J gave up 3 bases; unmatched junction bases: 8. The CDR3 loop reads CASSHSGTGVGGANVLTF. In nucleotides, the CDR3 is TGCGCCAGCAGCCACTCCGGGACAGGGGTTGGTGGGGCCAACGTCCTGACTTTC.

The V call is TRBV5-1, the J call TRBJ1-2; D gene unclear. The V and J ends lost 0 bases and 8 bases respectively, with 14 bases between them. This CDR3 is built from 14 residues. Germline assignment: CDR1 SGHRS and CDR2 YFSETQ. This chain's CDR3 is CASSLDTITGGYTF. Written as DNA, the CDR3 is TGCGCCAGCAGCTTGGACACAATTACGGGAGGCTACACCTTC.

The rearrangement uses TRBV5-1 and TRBJ1-1, with D unresolved. This CDR3 spans 14 amino acids. Trimming took off 1 base at V and 3 bases at J, with 10 bases between the two ends. Looked up from germline, CDR1 is SGHRS and CDR2 is YFSETQ. The CDR3: CASSLRVVDTEAFF. Written as DNA, the CDR3 is TGCGCCAGCAGCTTGCGAGTGGTCGACACTGAAGCTTTCTTT.

This chain connects TRBV30 to TRBJ2-7; 9 positions agree with TRBD1. In germline, CDR1 is GTSNPN, CDR2 SVGIG (reference sequence). CDR3 size: 13 residues. Trimming cost V 5 bases and J 5 bases; bases outside gene matches: 7. CDR3 region: CAWAGGQGNEQYF. Written as DNA, the CDR3 is TGTGCCTGGGCTGGGGGACAGGGTAACGAGCAGTACTTC.

The V gene is TRBV27, the J gene TRBJ2-7, with 9 bases that match TRBD2. The CDR3 runs 15 residues. Germline-derived CDR1 and CDR2 are MNHEY and SMNVEV (reference sequence). V gave up 5 bases and J gave up 5 bases; unmatched junction bases: 10. The chain's CDR3 is CASSPYASGVNEQYF. The CDR3 DNA reads as TGTGCCAGCAGTCCCTATGCTAGCGGGGTCAACGAGCAGTACTTC.

The CDR3 nucleotides read TGCGCCAGCAGCCAGTATACAGGGAACACTGAAGCTTTCTTT. Translating gives CASSQYTGNTEAFF. This rearrangement joins TRBV4-1 to TRBJ1-1, with D perhaps TRBD1 (5 bases). V dropped 3 bases and J dropped 1 base, with 9 bases sitting between them. Germline values: CDR1 MGHRA, CDR2 YSYEKL. The CDR3 runs to 14 residues.

V is TRBV6-5 and J is TRBJ2-7, with D tentatively TRBD2 (5 bases). The CDR3 runs 12 residues. Germline CDR1 MNHEY, CDR2 SVGAGI. Trimming cost V 6 bases and J 6 bases, with 12 bases left between them. The CDR3: CASRRVVGEQYF. Written as DNA, the CDR3 is TGTGCCAGCAGGAGGGTAGTGGGCGAGCAGTACTTC.